A selection of T cell receptor beta chains follows, all from one sample in a study of cytomegalovirus exposure and HLA in healthy donors. The protocol was immunoSEQ multiplex PCR, while the TCRdb copy is restricted to in-frame clones and leaves out a portion. The sample has fewer than 200,000 clones, about three quarters seen once. Sequenced sample: PBMCs. The origin of the receptors is a girl between 5 and 17 years old in good health and CMV-seronegative. CDR3s include the opening cysteine and the closing phenylalanine or tryptophan. D genes are given only for firm matches. Clone size is given for some rows only: seen once, a few or many times, or a class if the clone is expanded.

V gene	J gene	clone size	D gene	CDR3 protein	CDR3 DNA
TRBV6-5	TRBJ2-2	once	-	CATLPQGGVTGELFF	TGTGCCACTTTACCACAGGGGGGGGTCACCGGGGAGCTGTTTTTT
TRBV5-1	TRBJ2-3	-	-	CASSYDSLHTDTQYF	TGCGCCAGCAGCTACGACAGCCTTCACACAGATACGCAGTATTTT
TRBV12-5	TRBJ2-5	-	TRBD1	CASGPGTEETQYF	TGTGCTAGTGGGCCCGGGACAGAAGAGACCCAGTACTTC
TRBV6-6	TRBJ2-5	-	-	CASTLSVPETQYF	TGTGCCAGCACCCTAAGTGTCCCAGAGACCCAGTACTTC
TRBV5-4	TRBJ2-7	few	-	CASSLMGLEQYF	TGTGCCAGCAGCTTGATGGGGCTCGAGCAGTACTTC
TRBV5-1	TRBJ2-5	-	TRBD2	CASSLAGTSGGVETQYF	TGCGCCAGCAGCTTGGCCGGGACTAGCGGGGGGGTTGAGACCCAGTACTTC
TRBV7-8	TRBJ2-3	once	-	CASSTGTSTDTQYF	TGTGCCAGCAGCACGGGGACTAGCACAGATACGCAGTATTTT
TRBV5-1	TRBJ2-1	-	TRBD1	CASSPGQGIYNEQFF	TGCGCCAGCAGCCCCGGACAGGGGATCTACAATGAGCAGTTCTTC
TRBV9	TRBJ1-1	-	TRBD1	CASSVGQGTTEAFF	TGTGCCAGCAGCGTAGGACAGGGGACTACTGAAGCTTTCTTT
TRBV27	TRBJ1-2	once	TRBD1	CASSLLTGTANYGYTF	TGTGCCAGCAGTTTACTGACAGGGACGGCTAACTATGGCTACACCTTC
TRBV7-2	TRBJ2-1	-	TRBD2	CASSFKASGGENEQFF	TGTGCCAGCAGCTTCAAAGCTAGCGGGGGGGAAAATGAGCAGTTCTTC
TRBV27	TRBJ1-2	few	-	CASSLSSGVPLYGYTF	TGTGCCAGTTCGCTTTCTTCGGGGGTCCCCCTCTATGGCTACACCTTC
TRBV19	TRBJ1-5	-	-	CASSIIGSSGRQPQHF	TGTGCCAGTAGTATCATCGGATCGAGCGGGAGGCAGCCCCAGCATTTT
TRBV6-6	TRBJ1-5	few	TRBD1	CASSPRQGNQPQHF	TGTGCCAGCAGTCCCCGACAGGGGAATCAGCCCCAGCATTTT
TRBV9	TRBJ1-1	-	-	CASSLQGSYTEAFF	TGTGCCAGCAGCCTCCAGGGGAGTTACACTGAAGCTTTCTTT
TRBV27	TRBJ2-7	once	-	CASSYRAVSYEQYF	TGTGCCAGCAGCTACAGGGCCGTATCCTACGAGCAGTACTTC
TRBV27	TRBJ1-6	-	-	CASSLRAGAGSYNSPLHF	TGTGCCAGCAGCCTCCGAGCAGGGGCAGGGTCCTATAATTCACCCCTCCACTTT
TRBV2	TRBJ2-6	few	-	CASSHPPGSHSGANVLTF	TGTGCCAGCAGTCACCCCCCAGGCAGCCACTCTGGGGCCAACGTCCTGACTTTC
TRBV30	TRBJ1-1	-	-	CAWSLNKEAEAFF	TGTGCCTGGAGTCTTAACAAAGAGGCTGAGGCTTTCTTT
TRBV5-4	TRBJ2-7	-	-	CASGLFEGYEQYF	TGTGCCAGCGGACTCTTCGAGGGTTACGAGCAGTACTTC
TRBV7-9	TRBJ1-5	-	TRBD1	CASSKQGSQPQHF	TGTGCCAGCAGCAAACAGGGGAGTCAGCCCCAGCATTTT
TRBV4-1	TRBJ1-1	-	-	CASSQAGAVANTEAFF	TGCGCCAGCAGCCAGGCAGGGGCCGTAGCGAACACTGAAGCTTTCTTT
TRBV7-8	TRBJ2-2	-	TRBD2	CASSPYRSAGGGSNTGELFF	TGTGCCAGCAGCCCTTATAGGTCCGCGGGGGGAGGCTCGAACACCGGGGAGCTGTTTTTT
TRBV23-1	TRBJ1-5	once	-	CASIRNMQGQPQHF	TGCGCCAGCATTCGAAACATGCAGGGTCAGCCCCAGCATTTT
TRBV18	TRBJ2-7	few	TRBD2	CASSPNGLAGGSEQYF	TGTGCCAGCTCACCTAACGGACTAGCGGGGGGGAGTGAGCAGTACTTC
TRBV7-6	TRBJ1-1	few	TRBD1	CASSFDRGQGLDTEAFF	TGTGCCAGCAGCTTCGACAGGGGGCAAGGGCTGGACACTGAAGCTTTCTTT
TRBV6-5	TRBJ2-2	-	TRBD1	CASSRTGGTGELFF	TGTGCCAGCAGCCGGACAGGGGGCACCGGGGAGCTGTTTTTT
TRBV19	TRBJ2-3	-	-	CASGGATGTDTQYF	TGTGCCAGTGGTGGGGCGACCGGCACAGATACGCAGTATTTT
TRBV5-4	TRBJ1-2	-	TRBD1	CASSGRDSNYGYTF	TGTGCCAGCAGCGGCCGGGACAGTAACTATGGCTACACCTTC
TRBV5-1	TRBJ2-7	-	-	CASSLGDAGPRSAEQYF	TGCGCCAGCAGCTTAGGAGACGCGGGACCCCGGTCGGCCGAGCAGTACTTC
TRBV4-1	TRBJ2-7	-	-	CASSQVSQGWTYEQYF	TGCGCCAGCAGCCAAGTTTCCCAGGGGTGGACCTACGAGCAGTACTTC
TRBV2	TRBJ1-1	-	-	CASTGGSTEAFF	TGTGCCAGCACGGGGGGGAGCACTGAAGCTTTCTTT
TRBV7-8	TRBJ1-1	-	-	CASSLPSTLNTEAFF	TGTGCCAGCAGCTTACCTTCGACACTGAACACTGAAGCTTTCTTT
TRBV2	TRBJ2-6	few	-	CASSARVSGANVLTF	TGTGCCAGCAGTGCCCGTGTCTCTGGGGCCAACGTCCTGACTTTC
TRBV5-1	TRBJ2-5	-	TRBD2	CASSTRGGGETQYF	TGCGCCAGCAGCACCCGGGGGGGAGGCGAGACCCAGTACTTC
TRBV15	TRBJ2-7	-	TRBD1	CATSTDRAYEQYF	TGTGCCACCAGTACCGACAGGGCGTACGAGCAGTACTTC
TRBV5-1	TRBJ1-2	-	TRBD1	CASRDGTAGGYTF	TGCGCCAGCAGAGATGGGACAGCAGGAGGCTACACCTTC
TRBV10-1	TRBJ2-7	-	TRBD1	CASSSGTGNYEQYF	TGCGCCAGCAGTTCCGGGACAGGAAACTACGAGCAGTACTTC
TRBV5-8	TRBJ2-3	few	TRBD2	CASSLVAGGPDTQYF	TGTGCCAGCAGCCTGGTAGCGGGGGGCCCAGATACGCAGTATTTT
TRBV5-6	TRBJ1-2	-	TRBD1	CASSEHRGFKVGYTF	TGTGCCAGCAGCGAACACAGGGGCTTCAAGGTTGGCTACACCTTC
TRBV19	TRBJ2-3	-	-	CASSLESGIYIDTQYF	TGTGCCAGTTCCCTCGAGTCAGGGATCTATATAGATACGCAGTATTTT
TRBV10-3	TRBJ1-1	few	TRBD1	CAISVGDRGKVAFF	TGTGCCATCAGTGTAGGGGACAGGGGTAAGGTAGCTTTCTTT
TRBV4-2	TRBJ1-4	-	-	CASSQPGQIATNEKLFF	TGTGCCAGCAGCCAACCAGGACAGATTGCAACTAATGAAAAACTGTTTTTT
TRBV7-8	TRBJ1-2	-	TRBD1	CASSLIIFTGWDRGDYGYTF	TGTGCCAGCAGCTTAATTATATTTACGGGGTGGGACAGGGGGGACTATGGCTACACCTTC
TRBV2	TRBJ1-4	-	-	CASSEGVGTEYFNEKLFF	TGTGCCAGCAGTGAGGGAGTTGGAACCGAATACTTCAATGAAAAACTGTTTTTT
TRBV19	TRBJ2-7	-	-	CASGGAGSISYEQYF	TGTGCCAGTGGTGGGGCAGGGTCGATCTCCTACGAGCAGTACTTC
TRBV7-9	TRBJ2-7	-	-	CASSPRGATQDEQYF	TGTGCCAGCAGCCCCCGAGGTGCTACCCAAGACGAGCAGTACTTC
TRBV5-1	TRBJ1-4	-	-	CASSSTTTNEKLFF	TGCGCCAGCAGCTCGACAACAACTAATGAAAAACTGTTTTTT
TRBV30	TRBJ2-7	once	-	CAWSALSGAAGEQYF	TGTGCCTGGAGCGCCCTCTCAGGGGCTGCTGGCGAGCAGTACTTC
TRBV30	TRBJ1-1	-	-	CAWSLNGNTEAFF	TGTGCCTGGAGTCTCAACGGGAACACCGAAGCTTTCTTT
TRBV5-1	TRBJ2-1	-	TRBD2	CASSRGGSSYNEQFF	TGCGCCAGCAGCCGCGGGGGGAGCTCCTACAATGAGCAGTTCTTC
TRBV10-1	TRBJ2-7	once	TRBD1	CASSDRGTGGEDEQYF	TGCGCCAGCAGTGACAGAGGGACAGGGGGCGAGGACGAGCAGTACTTC
TRBV4-1	TRBJ2-5	-	TRBD1	CASSPMGQRRETQYF	TGCGCCAGCAGCCCGATGGGACAGCGACGAGAGACCCAGTACTTC
TRBV6-5	TRBJ2-3	-	-	CASNKDFTDTQYF	TGTGCCAGCAATAAGGACTTCACAGATACGCAGTATTTT
TRBV4-1	TRBJ1-2	-	-	CASSQSEGSQGFYGYTF	TGCGCCAGCAGCCAAAGCGAGGGCTCCCAAGGGTTCTATGGCTACACCTTC